This passage covers 19 T cell receptor beta chains from one sample sequenced in a study of regulatory T cells in long-lasting Graves disease. According to the study, TCR beta libraries were built with iRepertoire HTBI primers and CDR3-region Arm-PCR. TCRdb ran MiXCR on the multiplex PCR reads and lists one entry per CDR3 protein. Of 420,000 or so distinct CDR3 sequences listed, about a quarter were seen once; the top ten hold about a quarter. Time point meaning: persistent/refractory GD, antithyroid drugs over 5 years with positive TRAb. Generation of the TCR library employed RNA extracted from PBMCs. Sample: peripheral blood mononuclear cells (PBMCs), taken when the disease was refractory, from a patient treated with antithyroid drugs. These TCRs come from a female donor with Graves disease.

Many counts were recorded for this clonotype. The V call is TRBV5-1, the J call TRBJ1-4; TRBD1 is a possible D gene (5 bases). The length of the CDR3 is 15 residues. Looked up from germline, CDR1 is SGHRS and CDR2 is YFSETQ. V shed 4 bases and J shed 0 bases, with 10 bases lying between them. As DNA, the CDR3 is TGCGCCAGCAGCGTCGACAGAGCAACTAATGAAAAACTGTTTTTT. Protein: CASSVDRATNEKLFF.

This clonotype was recorded many times. The V and J genes are TRBV12-3 or TRBV12-4 and TRBJ1-5; D perhaps matches TRBD1 (5 bases). V dropped 3 bases and J dropped 6 bases, with 15 bases sitting between them. The CDR3 length is 15 residues. The CDR3 protein is CASSFLGDGGQPQHF. Here the CDR3 DNA reads TGTGCCAGCAGTTTTTTAGGGGACGGTGGTCAGCCCCAGCATTTT.

The genes are TRBV6-2 or TRBV6-3 and TRBJ2-3; D not resolved. The germline V gene has CDR1 MNHEY and CDR2 SVGEGT. This CDR3 spans 19 amino acids. The ends were cut back, 5 bases at V and 0 bases at J, with 24 bases in the middle. CDR3 residues: CASSPPYTRSPSSTDTQYF. As DNA, the CDR3 is TGTGCCAGCAGTCCCCCATATACCAGGAGTCCATCTAGCACAGATACGCAGTATTTT.

The chain joins TRBV2 to TRBJ2-7; either TRBD1 or TRBD2 may supply D (6 bases each). This CDR3 has 13 amino acids. Germline CDR1 reads SNHLY; CDR2 reads FYNNEI. V gave up 11 bases and J gave up 5 bases, with 19 bases separating them. The CDR3: CAGGWRDINEQYF. As DNA, the CDR3 is TGTGCCGGGGGTTGGAGGGACATCAACGAGCAGTACTTC.

This clonotype was recorded many times. The gene calls are TRBV29-1 and TRBJ1-2; D uncertain. Between the trimmed V and J ends, which lost 7 bases and 8 bases, there was a span of 5 bases. Germline values: CDR1 SQVTM, CDR2 ANQGSEA. The CDR3 covers 8 residues. The CDR3 here is CSAGGYTF. The DNA of the CDR3 is TGCAGCGCGGGCGGCTACACCTTC.

The DNA of the CDR3 is TGTGCCAGCAGTTACTCATTTGGCCAGGGGGGCAATCAGCCCCAGCATTTT. Amino acid sequence: CASSYSFGQGGNQPQHF. The chain uses TRBV6-9 and TRBJ1-5; 7 nucleotides agree with TRBD1. This CDR3 contains 17 residues. V was clipped by 3 bases and J by 2 bases; unmatched bases: 10. The germline gives CDR1 MNHGY, CDR2 SVAAGI.

Many counts were recorded for this clonotype. The J gene is TRBJ2-5, the V gene TRBV11-3; D call uncertain. This CDR3 has 13 residues. V shed 4 bases and J shed 1 base, with 7 bases lying between them. Germline V lookup: CDR1 SGHNT, CDR2 YENEEA. The CDR3 here is CASSSKIQETQYF. The CDR3 nucleotides read TGTGCCAGCAGCTCTAAGATCCAAGAGACCCAGTACTTC. The variable domain in full, with the rest retrieved from reference TRBV11-3 and TRBJ2-5, is EAGVVQSPRYKIIEKKQPVAFWCNPISGHNTLYWYLQNLGQGPELLIRYENEEAVDDSQLPKDRFSAERLKGVDSTLKIQPAELGDSAVYLCASSSKIQETQYFGPGTRLLVL.

Only a few counts were recorded for this clonotype. This chain connects TRBV30 to TRBJ2-7, with a possible D match to TRBD1 (6 bases). Per the germline V gene, CDR1 is GTSNPN and CDR2 is SVGIG (reference sequence). The CDR3 has 14 amino acids. The ends were cut back, 2 bases at V and 3 bases at J, with 14 bases in the middle. In DNA form, the CDR3 reads TGTGCCTGGAGTCCCGAAAACAGGGTCTACGAGCAGTACTTC. Translation gives CAWSPENRVYEQYF.

The chain combines TRBV7-2 with TRBJ1-2; a possible D gene is TRBD1 (5 bases). The V gene's germline CDR1 is SGHTA and CDR2 FQGNSA. Trimming removed 5 bases at V and 7 bases at J, with 17 bases between. This CDR3 is built from 14 residues. CDR3 in amino acids: CASSTKWGGFGYTF. The DNA for the CDR3 is TGTGCCAGCAGCACTAAATGGGGCGGCTTTGGCTACACCTTC.

In this sample, this clonotype turned up a few times. The V and J genes are TRBV24-1 and TRBJ1-3; D not certain. This CDR3 is 12 amino acids long. Trimming took 4 bases from V and 1 from J, leaving 1 base between them. CDR1 KGHDR and CDR2 SFDVKD come from the germline V gene. The CDR3 protein is CATSESGNTIYF. The CDR3 DNA reads TGTGCCACCAGTGAATCTGGAAACACCATATATTTT.

This clonotype has a handful of counts. The rearrangement uses TRBV5-1 and TRBJ2-2, with a possible D match to TRBD2 (5 bases). The germline V gene encodes CDR1 SGHRS and CDR2 YFSETQ. V shed 4 bases and J shed 5 bases, with 9 bases lying between them. The CDR3 extends over 13 amino acids. The DNA of the CDR3 is TGCGCCAGCAGCCTGGACTTTACCGGGGAGCTGTTTTTT. This gives the protein CASSLDFTGELFF.

The J gene is TRBJ2-6, the V gene TRBV24-1; D remains ambiguous. This CDR3 is 16 amino acids long. Trimming removed 5 bases from V and 4 bases from J, with 14 bases in between. The germline gives CDR1 KGHDR, CDR2 SFDVKD. CDR3 DNA: TGTGCCACCAGTGCTCCGGGCGAGCAGGGGGCCAACGTCCTGACTTTC. This codes for CATSAPGEQGANVLTF.

This clonotype was counted only a few times. This rearrangement joins TRBV9 to TRBJ2-5; 8 positions agree with TRBD2. The CDR3 has 15 amino acids. Germline loops: CDR1 SGDLS, CDR2 YYNGEE. V gave up 7 bases and J gave up 5 bases; unmatched junction bases: 13. The CDR3 loop reads CASGPGLVAGETQYF. The DNA for the CDR3 is TGTGCCAGCGGCCCGGGACTAGTGGCCGGGGAGACCCAGTACTTC.

The chain couples TRBV15 to TRBJ1-1; possibly TRBD1 for D (6 bases). Trimming cost V 1 base and J 4 bases, with 13 bases left between them. CDR1 and CDR2 (germline): LNHNV, YYDKDF (reference sequence). The CDR3 loop spans 15 amino acids. CDR3 nucleotides: TGTGCCACCAGCAGAGTACCAGGGGTGGGCACTGAAGCTTTCTTT. Its translation: CATSRVPGVGTEAFF. The full variable domain, completed using reference TRBV15 and TRBJ1-1, is DAMVIQNPRYQVTQFGKPVTLSCSQTLNHNVMYWYQQKSSQAPKLLFHYYDKDFNNEADTPDNFQSRRPNTSFCFLDIRSPGLGDTAMYLCATSRVPGVGTEAFFGQGTRLTVV.

The genes are TRBV7-9 and TRBJ1-2; a possible D gene is TRBD1 (6 bases). Germline V gene lookup returns CDR1 SEHNR and CDR2 FQNEAQ (reference sequence). Trimming pared 1 base from V and 13 bases from J, leaving 16 bases between. The CDR3 has 13 residues. The CDR3 reads CASSLESGEHPTF. The CDR3 DNA follows: TGTGCCAGCAGCTTAGAATCAGGGGAGCATCCCACCTTC.

The chain combines TRBV5-1 with TRBJ2-7; 10 bases are a match to TRBD2. Trimming cost V 0 bases and J 5 bases; bases outside gene matches: 11. Germline CDR1 reads SGHRS; CDR2 reads YFSETQ. This CDR3 has 17 amino acids. CDR3 region: CASSLGLAGDTAHEQYF. CDR3 bases: TGCGCCAGCAGCTTGGGGCTAGCGGGAGACACAGCCCACGAGCAGTACTTC.

This clonotype was observed many times. V gene TRBV20-1 combines with J gene TRBJ1-2; 7 positions agree with TRBD1. This CDR3 is 12 amino acids long. Unmatched junction bases numbered 4, after V lost 5 bases and J lost 4 bases. Germline-derived CDR1 and CDR2 are DFQATT and SNEGSKA (reference sequence). CDR3 amino acids: CSALTGIYGYTF. DNA of the CDR3: TGCAGTGCTTTGACAGGGATCTATGGCTACACCTTC.

This rearrangement joins TRBV15 to TRBJ2-1; D gene unclear. This CDR3 region has 16 residues. Trimming took 4 bases from V and 0 from J, leaving 13 bases between them. In germline, CDR1 is LNHNV, CDR2 YYDKDF (reference sequence). This chain's CDR3 is CATSKIWSSSYNEQFF. The DNA of the CDR3 is TGTGCCACCAGCAAAATTTGGAGCAGCTCCTACAATGAGCAGTTCTTC.

CDR3 residues: CASSQETALANTGELFF. The CDR3 DNA follows: TGCGCCAGCAGCCAGGAGACTGCATTAGCGAACACCGGGGAGCTGTTTTTT. The rearrangement joins TRBV4-3 to TRBJ2-2, with D uncertain. V dropped 3 bases and J dropped 0 bases, with 14 bases sitting between them. Germline V gene data show CDR1 as LGHNA and CDR2 as YSLEER. This CDR3 is built from 17 residues.